The 2 T cell receptor beta chains listed next were all sequenced from one sample in a study of tumor and adjacent non-tumor tissue in lung cancer. The template was RNA from unsorted bulk tissue. A modified ARM-PCR protocol with three rounds of nested PCR amplified TCRbeta. TCRdb re-analysed the multiplex PCR reads in MiXCR, keeping a single row per CDR3 protein. The profile shows about 200,000 distinct CDR3 sequences, around 71% of them singletons. What was sequenced was lung tumor tissue. The receptor source for this set is a man aged 55-75 years with non-small cell lung cancer.

In its sample, this clonotype was seen once. V usage is TRBV4-1 and J usage is TRBJ1-5, with D hard to call. V was pared by 3 bases and J by 9 bases, with 18 bases between. The CDR3 is 15 residues long. CDR1 and CDR2 (germline): MGHRA, YSYEKL. Here the CDR3 DNA reads TGCGCCAGCAGCCAGTCCGGGGTTCAAGGACTGCCCCAGCATTTT. It codes for CASSQSGVQGLPQHF.

This sequence joins TRBV6-6 and TRBJ2-7; no clear D. Trimming removed 6 bases at V and 3 bases at J, with 3 bases between. Germline loops: CDR1 MNHNY, CDR2 SVGAGI (reference sequence). The length of the CDR3 is 10 residues. The CDR3 sequence is CASRLYEQYF. DNA of the CDR3: TGTGCCAGCAGACTCTACGAGCAGTACTTC.